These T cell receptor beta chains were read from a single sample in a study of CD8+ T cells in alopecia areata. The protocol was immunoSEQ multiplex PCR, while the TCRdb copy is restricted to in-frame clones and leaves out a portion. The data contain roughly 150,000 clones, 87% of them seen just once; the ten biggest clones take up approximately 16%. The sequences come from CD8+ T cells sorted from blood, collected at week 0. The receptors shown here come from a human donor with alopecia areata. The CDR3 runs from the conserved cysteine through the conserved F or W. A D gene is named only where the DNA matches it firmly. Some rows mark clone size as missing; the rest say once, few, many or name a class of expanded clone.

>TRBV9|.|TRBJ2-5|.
TGTGCCAGCAGCGCCGCAGGGATGGAAGAGACCCAGTACTTC
CASSAAGMEETQYF
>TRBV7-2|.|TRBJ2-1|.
TGTGCCAGCAGCCCGTCGACTCCGAGCTCCTACAATGAGCAGTTCTTC
CASSPSTPSSYNEQFF
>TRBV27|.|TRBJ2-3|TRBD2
TGTGCCAGCAGTCCCCCACTAGCGGGAAGCACAGATACGCAGTATTTT
CASSPPLAGSTDTQYF
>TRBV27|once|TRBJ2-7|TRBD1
TGTGCCAGCAGTCCCTCCCCCGGGACAGGGACCTACGAGCAGTACTTC
CASSPSPGTGTYEQYF
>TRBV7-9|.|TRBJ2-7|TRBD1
TGTGCCAGCAGCACGCCGGGACAGTACTCCTACGAGCAGTACTTC
CASSTPGQYSYEQYF
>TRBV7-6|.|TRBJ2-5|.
TGTGCCAGCAGCTTAAACCGAAACAGGGAAGTGGAGACCCAGTACTTC
CASSLNRNREVETQYF
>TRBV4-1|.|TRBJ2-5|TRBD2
TGCGCCAGCGGAGGGGGGATAGCGGGAGTAGAGACCCAGTACTTC
CASGGGIAGVETQYF
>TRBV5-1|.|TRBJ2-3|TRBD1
TGCGCCAGCAGCTTGGGGACAGGGGTCGATACGCAGTATTTT
CASSLGTGVDTQYF
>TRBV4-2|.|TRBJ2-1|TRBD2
TGTGCCAGCAGCCCCTCACGACTAGCCAATGAGCAGTTCTTC
CASSPSRLANEQFF
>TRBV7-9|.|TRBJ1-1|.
TGTGCCAGCAGCTTAGCGACCGATTCAGGAACTGAAGCTTTCTTT
CASSLATDSGTEAFF